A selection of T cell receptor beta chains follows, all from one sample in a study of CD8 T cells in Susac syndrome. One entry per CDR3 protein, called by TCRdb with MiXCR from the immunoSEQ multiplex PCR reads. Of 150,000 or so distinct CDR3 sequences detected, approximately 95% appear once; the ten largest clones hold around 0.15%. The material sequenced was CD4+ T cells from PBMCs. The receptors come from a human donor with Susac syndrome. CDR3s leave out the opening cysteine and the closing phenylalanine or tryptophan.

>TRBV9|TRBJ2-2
ASSATGRDTGELF
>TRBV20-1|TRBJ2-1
SAPPPGAYYNEQF
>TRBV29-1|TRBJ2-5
SGKAGGLETQY
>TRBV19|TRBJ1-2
ASTDSAYGYT
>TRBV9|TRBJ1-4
ASSVEGQGGKLF
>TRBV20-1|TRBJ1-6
SARDPGQGGDSPLH
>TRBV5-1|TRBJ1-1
ASSSGENAEAF
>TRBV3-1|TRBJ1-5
ASSHRQSNQPQH
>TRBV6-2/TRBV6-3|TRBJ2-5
ASKGDALQETQY
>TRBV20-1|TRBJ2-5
SAGIRETQY
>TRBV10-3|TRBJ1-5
AISEKGERQPQH
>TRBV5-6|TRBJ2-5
ASSLAVTKYQETQY
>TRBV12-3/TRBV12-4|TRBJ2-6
ASSPWDISGANVLT
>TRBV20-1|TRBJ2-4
SARSEGTSVVNIQY
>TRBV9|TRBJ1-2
ASSVGGRWDGYT
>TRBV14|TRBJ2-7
ASSQVFHEQY
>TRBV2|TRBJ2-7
ASGSTGRAGEQY
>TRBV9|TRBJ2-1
ASSVEGSRNEQF
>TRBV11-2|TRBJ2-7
ASSPEGPEQY
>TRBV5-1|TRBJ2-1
ASGLAGPSSYNEQF
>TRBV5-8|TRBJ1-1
ASNLGRMNTEAF
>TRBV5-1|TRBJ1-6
ASRWDGMVDSPLH
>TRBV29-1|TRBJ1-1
SVHDRGEWTNTEAF
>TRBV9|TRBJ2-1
ASSAPGVLSYNEQF
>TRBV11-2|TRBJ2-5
ASSVGDRTQETQY